This TCR beta chain derives from a study of blood T cells in healthy people across ages. General study results and limits: Roughly linear age-related decline in beta diversity appeared, significant by age around 36.

This clonotype came up a few times. Its target is not known. A second roughly 6 to 11 cycle PCR used barcoded and J-beta primers. Each CDR3 protein gets one entry after TCRdb re-called the 5' RACE reads with MiXCR. The data contain roughly 1,100,000 distinct CDR3 sequences, approximately 26% of them singletons. This CDR3 spans 17 amino acids. From germline, CDR1 is SGHTA and CDR2 FQGNSA. V lost 5 bases and J lost 1; bases outside the gene matches: 13. The same sample was also studied in work on T cells of mothers and their children. That paper adds: A few healthy Caucasian mothers gave samples, and so did their six children. The second PCR's M1S primer added sample barcodes and 2-4 random nucleotides.

The V gene is TRBV7-2, the J gene TRBJ1-1; 7 positions match TRBD1. The sequenced sample was blood. This clonotype was sampled from a girl aged 2 to 9 in good health. CDR3 sequence reads: CASSQRPHRTGNTEAFF. DNA of the CDR3: TGTGCCAGCAGCCAACGACCTCATAGGACAGGGAACACTGAAGCTTTCTTT.